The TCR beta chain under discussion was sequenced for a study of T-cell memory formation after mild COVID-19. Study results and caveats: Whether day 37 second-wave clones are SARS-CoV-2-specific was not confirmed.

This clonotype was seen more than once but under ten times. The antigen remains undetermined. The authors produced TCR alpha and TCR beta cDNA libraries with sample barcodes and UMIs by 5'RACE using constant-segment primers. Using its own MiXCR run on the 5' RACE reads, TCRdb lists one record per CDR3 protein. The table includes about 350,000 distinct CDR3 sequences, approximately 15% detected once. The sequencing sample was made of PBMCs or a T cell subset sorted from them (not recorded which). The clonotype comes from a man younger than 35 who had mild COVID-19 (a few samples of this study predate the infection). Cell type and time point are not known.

DNA of the CDR3: TGTGCCAGCGGACACCGGACAGGGGAGCTGTTTTTT. Translated: CASGHRTGELFF. The rearrangement joins TRBV6-2 or TRBV6-3 to TRBJ2-2; maybe TRBD1 (5 bases). Germline V gene sequence: CDR1 MNHEY, CDR2 SVGEGT. The CDR3 consists of 12 residues. V lost 8 bases and J lost 8, with 12 bases in between.